This T cell receptor (beta chain) is from a study of blood T cells in healthy people across ages. The amount of total RNA extracted per sample was at least 5 micrograms. With V trimmed by 8 bases and J by 8 bases, 8 bases remained unmatched. The V gene's germline CDR1 is MNHNS and CDR2 SASEGT. The CDR3 is 13 residues long. A J-beta primer mix and a sample-barcoded 5' primer were used in a second PCR of roughly 6 to 11 cycles. A template-switch adaptor that had 12 random nucleotides put a tag on each cDNA molecule. One entry per CDR3 protein, called by TCRdb with MiXCR from the 5' RACE reads. The table records 650,000 to 800,000 distinct CDR3 sequences, around 43% of them present only once.

The TCR comes from a man aged 55 to 70 in good health. V usage is TRBV6-1 and J usage is TRBJ1-2; TRBD1 agrees at 10 bases. The sample comprised blood. In DNA form, the CDR3 reads TGTGCCAGCGGACGACAGGGGGCGGAGGGCTACACCTTC. This translates into CASGRQGAEGYTF.